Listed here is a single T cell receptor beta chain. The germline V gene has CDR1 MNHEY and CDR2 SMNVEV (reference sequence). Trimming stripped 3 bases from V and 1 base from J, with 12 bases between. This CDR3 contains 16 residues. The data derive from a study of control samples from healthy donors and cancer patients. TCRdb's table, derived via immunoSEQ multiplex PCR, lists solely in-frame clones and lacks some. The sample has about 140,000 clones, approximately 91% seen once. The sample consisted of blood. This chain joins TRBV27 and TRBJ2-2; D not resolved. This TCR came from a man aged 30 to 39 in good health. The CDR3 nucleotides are TGTGCCAGCAGTTTCGTCCCGACGGGGAACACCGGGGAGCTGTTTTTT. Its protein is CASSFVPTGNTGELFF.